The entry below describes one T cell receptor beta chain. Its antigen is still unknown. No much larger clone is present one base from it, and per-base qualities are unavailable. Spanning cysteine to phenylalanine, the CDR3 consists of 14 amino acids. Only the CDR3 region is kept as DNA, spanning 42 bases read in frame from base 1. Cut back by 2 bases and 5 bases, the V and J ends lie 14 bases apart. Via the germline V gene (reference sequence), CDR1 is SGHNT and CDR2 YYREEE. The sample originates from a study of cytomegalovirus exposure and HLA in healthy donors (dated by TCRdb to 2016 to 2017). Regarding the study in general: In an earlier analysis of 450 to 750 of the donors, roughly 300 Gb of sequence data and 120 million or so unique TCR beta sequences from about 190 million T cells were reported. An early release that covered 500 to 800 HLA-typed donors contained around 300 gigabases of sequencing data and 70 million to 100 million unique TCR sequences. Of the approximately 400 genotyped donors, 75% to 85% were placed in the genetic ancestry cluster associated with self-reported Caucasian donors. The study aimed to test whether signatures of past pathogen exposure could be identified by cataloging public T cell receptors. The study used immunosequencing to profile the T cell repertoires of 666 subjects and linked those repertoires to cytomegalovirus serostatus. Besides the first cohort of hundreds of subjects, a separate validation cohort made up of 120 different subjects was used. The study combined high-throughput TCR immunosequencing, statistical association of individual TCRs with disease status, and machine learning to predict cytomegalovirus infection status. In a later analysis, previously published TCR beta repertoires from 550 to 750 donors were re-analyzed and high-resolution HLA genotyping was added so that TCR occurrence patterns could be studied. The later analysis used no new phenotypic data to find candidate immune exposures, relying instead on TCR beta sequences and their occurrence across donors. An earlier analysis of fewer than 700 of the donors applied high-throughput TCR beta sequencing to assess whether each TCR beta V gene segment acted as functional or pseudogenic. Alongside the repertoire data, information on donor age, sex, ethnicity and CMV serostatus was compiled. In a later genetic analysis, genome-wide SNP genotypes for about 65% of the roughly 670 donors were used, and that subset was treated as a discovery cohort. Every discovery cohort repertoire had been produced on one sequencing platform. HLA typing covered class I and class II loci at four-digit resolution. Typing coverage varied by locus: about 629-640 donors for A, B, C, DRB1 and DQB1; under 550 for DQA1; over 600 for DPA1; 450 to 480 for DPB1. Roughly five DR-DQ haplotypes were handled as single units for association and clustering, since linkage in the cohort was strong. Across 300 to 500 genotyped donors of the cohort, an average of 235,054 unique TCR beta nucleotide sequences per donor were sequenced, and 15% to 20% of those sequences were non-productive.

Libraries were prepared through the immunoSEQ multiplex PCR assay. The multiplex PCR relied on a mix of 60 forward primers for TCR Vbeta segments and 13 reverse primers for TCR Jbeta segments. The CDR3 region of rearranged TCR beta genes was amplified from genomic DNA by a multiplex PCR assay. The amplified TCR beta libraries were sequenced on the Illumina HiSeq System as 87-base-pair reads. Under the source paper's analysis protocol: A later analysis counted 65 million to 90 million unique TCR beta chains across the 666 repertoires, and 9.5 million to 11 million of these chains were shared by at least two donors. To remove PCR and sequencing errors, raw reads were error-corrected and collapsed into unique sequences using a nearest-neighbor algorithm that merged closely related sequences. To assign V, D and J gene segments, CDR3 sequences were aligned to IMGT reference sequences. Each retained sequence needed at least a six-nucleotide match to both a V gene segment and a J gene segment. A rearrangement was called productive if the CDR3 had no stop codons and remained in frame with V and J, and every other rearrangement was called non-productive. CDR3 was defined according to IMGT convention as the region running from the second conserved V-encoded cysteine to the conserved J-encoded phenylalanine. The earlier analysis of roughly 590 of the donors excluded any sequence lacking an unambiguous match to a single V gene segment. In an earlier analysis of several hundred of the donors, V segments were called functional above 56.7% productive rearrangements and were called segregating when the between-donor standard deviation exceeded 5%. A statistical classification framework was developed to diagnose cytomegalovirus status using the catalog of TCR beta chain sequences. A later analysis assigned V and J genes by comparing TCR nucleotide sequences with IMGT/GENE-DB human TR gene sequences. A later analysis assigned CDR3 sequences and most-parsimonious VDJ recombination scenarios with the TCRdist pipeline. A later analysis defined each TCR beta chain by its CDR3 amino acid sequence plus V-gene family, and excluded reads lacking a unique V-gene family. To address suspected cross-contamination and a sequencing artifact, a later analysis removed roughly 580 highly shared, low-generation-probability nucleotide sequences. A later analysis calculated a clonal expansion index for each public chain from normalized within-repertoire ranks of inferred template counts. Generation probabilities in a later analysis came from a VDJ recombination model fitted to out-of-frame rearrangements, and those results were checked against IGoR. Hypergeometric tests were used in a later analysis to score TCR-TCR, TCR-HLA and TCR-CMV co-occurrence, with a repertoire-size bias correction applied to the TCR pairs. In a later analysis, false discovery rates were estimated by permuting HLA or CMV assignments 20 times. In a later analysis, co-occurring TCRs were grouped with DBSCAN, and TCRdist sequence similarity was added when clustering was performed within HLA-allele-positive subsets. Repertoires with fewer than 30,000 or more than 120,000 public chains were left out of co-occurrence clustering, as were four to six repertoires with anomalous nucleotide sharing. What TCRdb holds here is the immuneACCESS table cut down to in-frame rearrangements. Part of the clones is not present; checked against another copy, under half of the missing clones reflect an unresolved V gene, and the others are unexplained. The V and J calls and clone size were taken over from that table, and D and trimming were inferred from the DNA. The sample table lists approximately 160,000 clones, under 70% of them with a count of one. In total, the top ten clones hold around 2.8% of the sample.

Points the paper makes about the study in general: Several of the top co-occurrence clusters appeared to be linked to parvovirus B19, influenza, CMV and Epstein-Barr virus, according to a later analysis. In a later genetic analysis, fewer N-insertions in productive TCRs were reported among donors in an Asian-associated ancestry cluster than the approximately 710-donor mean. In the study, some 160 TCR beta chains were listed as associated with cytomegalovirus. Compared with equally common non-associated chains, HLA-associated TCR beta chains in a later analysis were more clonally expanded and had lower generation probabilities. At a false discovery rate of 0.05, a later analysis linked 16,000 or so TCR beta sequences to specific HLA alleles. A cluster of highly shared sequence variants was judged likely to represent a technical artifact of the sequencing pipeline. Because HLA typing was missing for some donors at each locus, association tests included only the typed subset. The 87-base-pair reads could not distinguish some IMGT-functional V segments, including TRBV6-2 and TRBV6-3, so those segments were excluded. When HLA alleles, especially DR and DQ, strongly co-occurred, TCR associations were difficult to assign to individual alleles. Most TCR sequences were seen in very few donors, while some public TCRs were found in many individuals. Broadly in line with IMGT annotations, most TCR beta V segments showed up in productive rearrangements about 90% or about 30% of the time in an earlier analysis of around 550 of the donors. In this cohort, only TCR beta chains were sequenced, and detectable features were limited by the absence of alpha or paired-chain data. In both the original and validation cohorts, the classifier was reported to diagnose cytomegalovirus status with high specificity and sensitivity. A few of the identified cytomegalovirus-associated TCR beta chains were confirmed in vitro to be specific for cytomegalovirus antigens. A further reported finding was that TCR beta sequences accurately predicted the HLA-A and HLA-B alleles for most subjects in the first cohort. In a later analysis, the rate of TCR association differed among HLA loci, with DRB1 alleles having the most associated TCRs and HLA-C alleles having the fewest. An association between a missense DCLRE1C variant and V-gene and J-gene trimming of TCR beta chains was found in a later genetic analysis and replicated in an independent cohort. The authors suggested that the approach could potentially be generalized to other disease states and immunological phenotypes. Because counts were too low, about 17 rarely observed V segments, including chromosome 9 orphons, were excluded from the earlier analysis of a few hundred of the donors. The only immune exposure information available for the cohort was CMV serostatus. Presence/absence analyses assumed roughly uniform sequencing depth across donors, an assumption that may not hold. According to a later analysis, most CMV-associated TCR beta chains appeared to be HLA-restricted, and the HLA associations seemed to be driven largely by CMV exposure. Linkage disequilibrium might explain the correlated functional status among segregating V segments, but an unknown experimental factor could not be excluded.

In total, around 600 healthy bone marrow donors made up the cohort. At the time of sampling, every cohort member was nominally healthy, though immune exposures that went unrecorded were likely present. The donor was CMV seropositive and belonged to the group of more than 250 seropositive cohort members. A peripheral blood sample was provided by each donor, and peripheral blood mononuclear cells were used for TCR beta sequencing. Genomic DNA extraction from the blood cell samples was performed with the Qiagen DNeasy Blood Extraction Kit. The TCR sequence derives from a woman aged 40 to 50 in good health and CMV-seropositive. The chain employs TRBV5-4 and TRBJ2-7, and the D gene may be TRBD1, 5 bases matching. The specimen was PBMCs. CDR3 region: CASSFRGSINEQYF. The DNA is TGTGCCAGCAGCTTTAGGGGCAGTATCAACGAGCAGTACTTC.